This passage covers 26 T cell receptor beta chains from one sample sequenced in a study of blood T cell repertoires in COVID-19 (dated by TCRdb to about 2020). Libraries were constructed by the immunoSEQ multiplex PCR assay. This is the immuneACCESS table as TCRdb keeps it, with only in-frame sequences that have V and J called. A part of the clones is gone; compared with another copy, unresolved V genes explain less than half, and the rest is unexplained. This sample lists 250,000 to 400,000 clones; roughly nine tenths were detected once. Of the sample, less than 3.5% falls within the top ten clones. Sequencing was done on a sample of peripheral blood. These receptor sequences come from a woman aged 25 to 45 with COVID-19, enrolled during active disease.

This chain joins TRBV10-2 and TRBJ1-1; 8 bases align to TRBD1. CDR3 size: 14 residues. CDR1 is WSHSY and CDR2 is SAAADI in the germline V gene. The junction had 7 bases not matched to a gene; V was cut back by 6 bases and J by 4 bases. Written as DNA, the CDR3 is TGCGCCAGCAGCGGACAGGGTGGCGGCACTGAAGCTTTCTTT. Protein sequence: CASSGQGGGTEAFF.

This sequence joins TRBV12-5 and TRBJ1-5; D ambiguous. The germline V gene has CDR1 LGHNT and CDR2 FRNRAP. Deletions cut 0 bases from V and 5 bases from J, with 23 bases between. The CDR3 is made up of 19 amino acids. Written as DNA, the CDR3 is TGTGCTAGTGGTTTGGTACCGCGGAGATCTTTACAATGGGATCAGCCCCAGCATTTT. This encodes CASGLVPRRSLQWDQPQHF. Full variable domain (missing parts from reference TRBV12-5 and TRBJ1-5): DARVTQTPRHKVTEMGQEVTMRCQPILGHNTVFWYRQTMMQGLELLAYFRNRAPLDDSGMPKDRFSAEMPDATLATLKIQPSEPRDSAVYFCASGLVPRRSLQWDQPQHFGDGTRLSIL.

CDR3 in DNA: TGTGCCTGGAATTACCGGGGTTACACTGAAGCTTTCTTT. Translating it yields CAWNYRGYTEAFF. The chain employs TRBV30 and TRBJ1-1; no definite D call. CDR3 length equals 13 residues. Trimming took off 4 bases at V and 3 bases at J, with 12 bases between the two ends. CDR1 GTSNPN and CDR2 SVGIG come from the germline V gene (reference sequence).

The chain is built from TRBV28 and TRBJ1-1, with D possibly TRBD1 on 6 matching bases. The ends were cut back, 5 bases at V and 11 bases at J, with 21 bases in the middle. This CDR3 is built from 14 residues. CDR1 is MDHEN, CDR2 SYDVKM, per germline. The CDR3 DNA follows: TGTGCCAGCAGTGCTCCTTCACAGGGCGCCAAGGCTTTCTTT. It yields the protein CASSAPSQGAKAFF.

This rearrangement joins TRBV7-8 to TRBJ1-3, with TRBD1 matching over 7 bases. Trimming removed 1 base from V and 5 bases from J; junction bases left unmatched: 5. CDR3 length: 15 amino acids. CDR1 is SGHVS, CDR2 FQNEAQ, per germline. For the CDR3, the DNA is TGTGCCAGCAGCTTAGGGGCAGGGGGGAGAAACACCATATATTTT. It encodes CASSLGAGGRNTIYF.

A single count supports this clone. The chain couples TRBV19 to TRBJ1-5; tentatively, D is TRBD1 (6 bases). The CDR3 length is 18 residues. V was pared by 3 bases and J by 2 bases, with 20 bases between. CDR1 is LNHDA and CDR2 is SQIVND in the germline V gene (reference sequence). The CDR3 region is CASSIGSVGAGGNQPQHF. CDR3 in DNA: TGTGCCAGTAGTATTGGGTCGGTGGGGGCGGGAGGCAATCAGCCCCAGCATTTT.

CDR3 protein: CASSLSGQGTEAFF. The DNA of the CDR3 is TGTGCCAGCAGCTTAAGCGGACAGGGCACTGAAGCTTTCTTT. The genes are TRBV5-4 and TRBJ1-1; 8 nucleotides match TRBD1. With V trimmed by 2 bases and J by 4 bases, 4 bases remained unmatched. The CDR3 sequence is 14 residues long. Looked up from germline, CDR1 is SGHNT and CDR2 is YYREEE (reference sequence). Full variable domain (outside the CDR3, taken from reference TRBV5-4 and TRBJ1-1): ETGVTQSPTHLIKTRGQQVTLRCSSQSGHNTVSWYQQALGQGPQFIFQYYREEENGRGNFPPRFSGLQFPNYSSELNVNALELDDSALYLCASSLSGQGTEAFFGQGTRLTVV.

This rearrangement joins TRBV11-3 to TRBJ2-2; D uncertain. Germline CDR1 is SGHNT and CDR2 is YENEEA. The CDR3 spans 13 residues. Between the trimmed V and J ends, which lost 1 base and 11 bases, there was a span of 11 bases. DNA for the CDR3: TGTGCCAGCAGCTTAGCGTCCTATCAAGAGCTGTTTTTT. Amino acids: CASSLASYQELFF.

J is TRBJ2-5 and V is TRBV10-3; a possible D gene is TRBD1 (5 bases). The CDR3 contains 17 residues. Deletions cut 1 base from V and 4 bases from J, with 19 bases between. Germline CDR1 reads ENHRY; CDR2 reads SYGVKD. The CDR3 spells CAISELFQGSIGETQYF. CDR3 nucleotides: TGTGCCATCAGTGAGTTATTCCAGGGTTCGATCGGAGAGACCCAGTACTTC.

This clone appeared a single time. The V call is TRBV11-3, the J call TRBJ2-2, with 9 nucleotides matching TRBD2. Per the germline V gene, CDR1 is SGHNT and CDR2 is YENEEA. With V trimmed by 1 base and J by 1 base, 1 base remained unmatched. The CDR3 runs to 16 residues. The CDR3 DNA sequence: TGTGCCAGCAGCTTAGCTAGCGGGGAGAACACCGGGGAGCTGTTTTTT. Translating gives CASSLASGENTGELFF.

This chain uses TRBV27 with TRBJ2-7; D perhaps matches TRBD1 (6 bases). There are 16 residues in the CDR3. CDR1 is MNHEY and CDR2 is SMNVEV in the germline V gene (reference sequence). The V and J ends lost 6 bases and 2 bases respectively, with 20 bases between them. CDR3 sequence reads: CASRRNDRYGTYEQYF. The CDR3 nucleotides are TGTGCCAGCAGGCGGAACGACAGGTACGGGACCTACGAGCAGTACTTC.

Here the CDR3 reads CASSHQTTGRHVVSGNTIYF. The DNA for the CDR3 is TGCGCCAGCAGCCACCAGACGACAGGGCGTCATGTCGTCTCTGGAAACACCATATATTTT. The chain uses TRBV4-1 and TRBJ1-3, with TRBD1 identical over 7 bases. The CDR3 extends over 20 amino acids. Trimming took 3 bases from V and 0 from J; bases not matched to a gene: 17. Germline V gene sequence: CDR1 MGHRA, CDR2 YSYEKL.

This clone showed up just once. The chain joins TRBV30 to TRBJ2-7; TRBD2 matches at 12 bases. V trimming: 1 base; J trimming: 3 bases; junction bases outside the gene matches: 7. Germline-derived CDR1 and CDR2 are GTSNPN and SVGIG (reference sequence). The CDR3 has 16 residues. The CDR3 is CAWSDSPGLAGYEQYF. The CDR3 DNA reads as TGTGCCTGGAGTGATTCCCCGGGACTAGCGGGCTACGAGCAGTACTTC.

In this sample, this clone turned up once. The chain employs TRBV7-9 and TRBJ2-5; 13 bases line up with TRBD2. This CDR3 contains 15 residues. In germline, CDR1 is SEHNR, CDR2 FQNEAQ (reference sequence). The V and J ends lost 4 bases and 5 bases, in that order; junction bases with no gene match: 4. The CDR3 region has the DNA TGTGCCAGCAGCTGGACTAGCGGGAGTCAGGAGACCCAGTACTTC. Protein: CASSWTSGSQETQYF.

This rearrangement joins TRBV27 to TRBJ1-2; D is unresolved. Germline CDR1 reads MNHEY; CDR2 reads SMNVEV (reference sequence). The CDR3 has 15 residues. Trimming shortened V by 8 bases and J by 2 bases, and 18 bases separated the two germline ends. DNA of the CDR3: TGTGCCAGCGGTAGCGAGGCCAGACCAAACTATGGCTACACCTTC. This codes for CASGSEARPNYGYTF.

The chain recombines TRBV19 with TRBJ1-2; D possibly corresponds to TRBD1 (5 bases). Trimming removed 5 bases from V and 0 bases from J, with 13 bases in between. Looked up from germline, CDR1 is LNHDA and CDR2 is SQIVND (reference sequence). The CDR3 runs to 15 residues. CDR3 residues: CASSSPGGANYGYTF. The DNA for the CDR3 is TGTGCCAGTAGTTCCCCGGGGGGAGCTAACTATGGCTACACCTTC.

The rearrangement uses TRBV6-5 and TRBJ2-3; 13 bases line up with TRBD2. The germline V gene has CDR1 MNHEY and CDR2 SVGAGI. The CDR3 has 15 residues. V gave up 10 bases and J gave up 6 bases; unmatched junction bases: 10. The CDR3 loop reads CATRTGGLAGDTQYF. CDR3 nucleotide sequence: TGTGCCACCCGCACGGGGGGACTAGCGGGGGATACGCAGTATTTT.

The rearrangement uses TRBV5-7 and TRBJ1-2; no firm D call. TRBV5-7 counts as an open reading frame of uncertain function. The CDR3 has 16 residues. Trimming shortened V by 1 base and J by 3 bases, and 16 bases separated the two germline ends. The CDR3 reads CASSLTVADTHYGYTF. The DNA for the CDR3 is TGTGCCAGCAGCTTGACGGTTGCAGACACCCACTATGGCTACACCTTC.

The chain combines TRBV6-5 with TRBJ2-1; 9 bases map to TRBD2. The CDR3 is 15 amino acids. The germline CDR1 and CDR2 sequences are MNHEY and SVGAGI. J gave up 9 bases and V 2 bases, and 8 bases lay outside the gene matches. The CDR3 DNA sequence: TGTGCCAGCAGTTACGGGGGCGCGGGAGGGTTTGAGCAGTTCTTC. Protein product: CASSYGGAGGFEQFF.

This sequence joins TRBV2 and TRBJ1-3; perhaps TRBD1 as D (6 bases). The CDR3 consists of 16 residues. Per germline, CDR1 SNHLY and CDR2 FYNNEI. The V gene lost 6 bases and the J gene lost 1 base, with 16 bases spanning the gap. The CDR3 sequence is CASSGRTEPSGNTIYF. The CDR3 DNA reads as TGTGCCAGCAGCGGTAGGACAGAACCATCTGGAAACACCATATATTTT.

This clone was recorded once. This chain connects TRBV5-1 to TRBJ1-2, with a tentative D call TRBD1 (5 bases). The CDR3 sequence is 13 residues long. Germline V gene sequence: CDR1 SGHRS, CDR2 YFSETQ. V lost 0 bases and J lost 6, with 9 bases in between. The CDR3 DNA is TGCGCCAGCAGCTTGGGGCAGGGCAATGGCTACACCTTC. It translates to CASSLGQGNGYTF.

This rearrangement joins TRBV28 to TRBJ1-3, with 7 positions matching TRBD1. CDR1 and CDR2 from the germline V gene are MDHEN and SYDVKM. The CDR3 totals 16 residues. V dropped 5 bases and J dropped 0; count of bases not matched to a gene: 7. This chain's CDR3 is CASSTGQAFSGNTIYF. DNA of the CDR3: TGTGCCAGCAGTACAGGACAGGCGTTCTCTGGAAACACCATATATTTT. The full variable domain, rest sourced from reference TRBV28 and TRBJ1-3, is DVKVTQSSRYLVKRTGEKVFLECVQDMDHENMFWYRQDPGLGLRLIYFSYDVKMKEKGDIPEGYSVSREKKERFSLILESASTNQTSMYLCASSTGQAFSGNTIYFGEGSWLTVV.

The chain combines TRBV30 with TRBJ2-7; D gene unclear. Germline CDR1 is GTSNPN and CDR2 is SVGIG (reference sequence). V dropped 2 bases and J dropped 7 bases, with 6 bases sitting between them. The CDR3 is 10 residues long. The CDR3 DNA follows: TGTGCCTGGAGTCACCGGGAGCAGTACTTC. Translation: CAWSHREQYF.

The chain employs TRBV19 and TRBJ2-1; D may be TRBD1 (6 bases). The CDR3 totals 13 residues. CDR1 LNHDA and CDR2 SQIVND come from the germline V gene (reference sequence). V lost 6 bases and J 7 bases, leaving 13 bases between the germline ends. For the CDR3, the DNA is TGTGCCAGTAGGCGGACAGAAACGAATGAGCAGTTCTTC. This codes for CASRRTETNEQFF.

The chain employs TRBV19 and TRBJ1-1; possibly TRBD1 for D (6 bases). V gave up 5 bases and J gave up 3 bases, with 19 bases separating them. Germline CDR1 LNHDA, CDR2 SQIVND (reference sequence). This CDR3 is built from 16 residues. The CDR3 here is CASSSGSRGVDTEAFF. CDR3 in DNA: TGTGCCAGTAGTTCCGGCTCCAGGGGCGTCGACACTGAAGCTTTCTTT.

CDR3 loop: CAWSDTGQVTNTGELFF. CDR3 DNA: TGTGCCTGGAGCGATACTGGACAGGTTACGAACACCGGGGAGCTGTTTTTT. The chain recombines TRBV30 with TRBJ2-2; 7 bases map to TRBD1. Germline V gene sequence: CDR1 GTSNPN, CDR2 SVGIG (reference sequence). J was trimmed by 0 bases and V by 3 bases; bases with no gene match: 10. The CDR3 covers 17 residues.